Each of the 9 T cell receptor beta chains below was sequenced from the same sample in a study of neurological immune-mediated disorders. MiXCR, applied by TCRdb to the 5' RACE reads, yields one record per CDR3 protein. Of 49,000 or so distinct CDR3 sequences in the sample, around 4.5% are singletons; the top ten hold around 5.7%. The sample comprised PBMCs. Receptors originate from a woman aged 55-69 years with multiple sclerosis.

The V and J genes are TRBV6-4 and TRBJ2-2; D uncertain. The ends were cut back, 6 bases at V and 0 bases at J, with 5 bases in the middle. Germline CDR1 and CDR2: MRHNA and SNTAGT. The CDR3 covers 13 residues. CDR3 nucleotides: TGTGCCAGCAGCCCACCGAACACCGGGGAGCTGTTTTTT. Its protein product is CASSPPNTGELFF.

In its sample, this clonotype was seen a few times. The chain joins TRBV19 to TRBJ2-5; D gene uncertain. V lost 3 bases, J lost 2 bases, and 7 bases lay in between. The CDR3 consists of 13 residues. In germline, CDR1 is LNHDA, CDR2 SQIVND (reference sequence). CDR3 region: CASSIVVQETQYF. Here the CDR3 DNA reads TGTGCCAGTAGTATCGTGGTTCAAGAGACCCAGTACTTC.

The CDR3 protein is CSASASGRALRNEQFF. CDR3 nucleotide sequence: TGCAGTGCTTCTGCTAGCGGGAGGGCCCTAAGGAATGAGCAGTTCTTC. The chain carries TRBV20-1 and TRBJ2-1, with TRBD2 matching 12 bases. The CDR3 consists of 16 residues. The V gene end was trimmed by 5 bases and the J gene end by 7 bases; junction bases not matched to a gene: 12. Germline V gene sequence: CDR1 DFQATT, CDR2 SNEGSKA (reference sequence).

Many counts were recorded for this clonotype. The V gene is TRBV20-1, the J gene TRBJ1-2; TRBD1 aligns across 8 bases. This CDR3 has 15 amino acids. V gave up 4 bases and J gave up 1 base; unmatched junction bases: 8. Germline V gene data show CDR1 as DFQATT and CDR2 as SNEGSKA (reference sequence). CDR3 sequence: CSANPGGSYNYGYTF. The CDR3 DNA sequence: TGCAGTGCTAACCCAGGGGGCTCTTATAACTATGGCTACACCTTC.

This chain joins TRBV7-2 and TRBJ1-1, with no clear D. V gave up 7 bases and J gave up 1 base, with 4 bases separating them. The V gene's germline CDR1 is SGHTA and CDR2 FQGNSA. The CDR3 loop spans 11 amino acids. As DNA, the CDR3 is TGTGCCAGCACGCAGAACACTGAAGCTTTCTTT. Its translation is CASTQNTEAFF.

The V gene is TRBV14, the J gene TRBJ2-2; D unclear. CDR3 length equals 14 residues. V lost 1 base to trimming and J lost 0 bases, with 3 bases between them. The germline V gene has CDR1 SGHDN and CDR2 FVKESK. The CDR3 DNA reads TGTGCCAGCAGCCAAGTCTCGAACACCGGGGAGCTGTTTTTT. It is translated as CASSQVSNTGELFF.

The chain uses TRBV20-1 and TRBJ2-3; no clear D. The V gene's germline CDR1 is DFQATT and CDR2 SNEGSKA (reference sequence). Between the trimmed V and J ends, which lost 0 bases and 4 bases, there was a span of 5 bases. This CDR3 has 12 amino acids. CDR3 loop: CSARDLADTQYF. The CDR3 DNA follows: TGCAGTGCTAGAGACTTAGCAGATACGCAGTATTTT.

At least ten counts were recorded for this clonotype. V and J are TRBV7-8 and TRBJ2-7; 9 bases align to TRBD2. The CDR3 runs 18 residues. The J segment lost 6 bases and the V segment lost 0 bases, leaving 15 bases of the junction unmatched. Germline assignment: CDR1 SGHVS and CDR2 FQNEAQ. This CDR3 reads CASSLARGPDSGSTEQYV. The CDR3, as DNA: TGTGCCAGCAGCTTAGCCCGGGGGCCGGATAGCGGGAGCACCGAGCAGTACGTC.

This clonotype was counted ten times or more. The chain employs TRBV18 and TRBJ2-2, with 8 positions matching TRBD2. V lost 3 bases, J lost 2 bases, and 8 bases stayed unmatched. Germline V CDR1 and CDR2: KGHSH, LQKENI. This CDR3 region has 17 residues. In DNA, the CDR3 is TGTGCCAGCTCACCCATAGTAGCGGGAAGAAACACCGGGGAGCTGTTTTTT. Residues: CASSPIVAGRNTGELFF.